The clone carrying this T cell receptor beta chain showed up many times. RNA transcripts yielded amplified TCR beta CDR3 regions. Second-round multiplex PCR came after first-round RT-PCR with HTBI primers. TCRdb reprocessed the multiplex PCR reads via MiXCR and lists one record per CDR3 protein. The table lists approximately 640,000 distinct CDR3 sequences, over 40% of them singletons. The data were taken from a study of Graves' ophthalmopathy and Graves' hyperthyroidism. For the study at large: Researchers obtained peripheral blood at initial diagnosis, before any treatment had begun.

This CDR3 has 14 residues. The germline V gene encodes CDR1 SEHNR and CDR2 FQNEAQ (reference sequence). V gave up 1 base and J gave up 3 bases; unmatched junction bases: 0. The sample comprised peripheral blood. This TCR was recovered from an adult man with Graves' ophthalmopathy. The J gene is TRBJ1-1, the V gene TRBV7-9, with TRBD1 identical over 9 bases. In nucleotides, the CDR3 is TGTGCCAGCAGCTTAGGACAGGGGGACACTGAAGCTTTCTTT. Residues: CASSLGQGDTEAFF.